A single T cell receptor beta chain is shown here with its context. The data were obtained in a study of blood T cell repertoires in COVID-19. Study-level information: T cells, B-cell-depleted T cells, or PBMCs supplied cDNA or gDNA.

Libraries were prepared by immunoSEQ multiplex PCR; TCRdb keeps only in-frame clonotypes and omits some of them. The sample lists 70,000 to 95,000 clones; 85% to 95% were seen once. The sequenced sample was peripheral blood. The receptor's source is a woman aged 55-69 years with active COVID-19.

CDR3 loop: CASSSPPGQGTDTQYF. CDR3 DNA: TGTGCCAGCAGCTCCCCCCCGGGACAGGGCACAGATACGCAGTATTTT. The rearrangement links TRBV7-2 to TRBJ2-3, with TRBD1 matching over 8 bases. V lost 4 bases, J lost 1 base, and 7 bases stayed unmatched. CDR1 and CDR2 from the germline V gene are SGHTA and FQGNSA. The CDR3 contains 16 residues.